The clone carrying this T cell receptor (beta chain) has just a few counts. Unmatched junction bases numbered 4, after V lost 5 bases and J lost 0 bases. Germline V gene sequence: CDR1 MNHNS, CDR2 SASEGT. This CDR3 region has 14 residues. The data stem from a study of T-cell reconstitution after alpha-beta-depleted transplantation in children. Unique molecular identifiers were incorporated when the TCRbeta library was constructed. TCRdb analysed the PCR reads with MiXCR anew, one entry per CDR3 protein. The data show almost 600,000 distinct CDR3 sequences, 25% to 30% seen once. Sequencing used PBMCs, obtained before TCRalphabeta/CD19-depleted stem cell transplant. The chain links TRBV6-1 to TRBJ2-7; 7 bases fit TRBD1. This clonotype was sampled from a boy under two years old with Wiskott-Aldrich syndrome, due to receive a stem cell transplant. In DNA, the CDR3 is TGTGCCAGCAGTCTGACAGGGAACTCCTACGAGCAGTACTTC. This gives the protein CASSLTGNSYEQYF.